This entry features one TCR beta chain sequence. This record belongs to a study of blood T cell repertoires in COVID-19. Study background: The analysed material was cDNA or gDNA that came from T cells, B-cell-depleted T cells, or PBMCs.

In germline, CDR1 is SGHRS, CDR2 YFSETQ. This CDR3 spans 16 amino acids. Unmatched junction bases numbered 12, after V lost 5 bases and J lost 3 bases. Per the authors' pipeline: Using reference gene primer amplification, nucleated cell counts were estimated. Data came from immunoSEQ multiplex PCR; TCRdb stores just in-frame clones and leaves some out. V and J calls and clone size are as listed in that table; D and trimming were resolved from the DNA. The sample shows roughly 69,000 clones, nearly 90% of them seen only once. Material: peripheral blood. The chain employs TRBV5-1 and TRBJ2-7, with 9 bases fitting TRBD1. The sequence derives from a man aged 45-65 years with acute or convalescent COVID-19. CDR3 sequence (DNA): TGCGCCAGCAGTACGGGACAGGGAAAGGGGGACTACGAGCAGTACTTC. Its protein is CASSTGQGKGDYEQYF.